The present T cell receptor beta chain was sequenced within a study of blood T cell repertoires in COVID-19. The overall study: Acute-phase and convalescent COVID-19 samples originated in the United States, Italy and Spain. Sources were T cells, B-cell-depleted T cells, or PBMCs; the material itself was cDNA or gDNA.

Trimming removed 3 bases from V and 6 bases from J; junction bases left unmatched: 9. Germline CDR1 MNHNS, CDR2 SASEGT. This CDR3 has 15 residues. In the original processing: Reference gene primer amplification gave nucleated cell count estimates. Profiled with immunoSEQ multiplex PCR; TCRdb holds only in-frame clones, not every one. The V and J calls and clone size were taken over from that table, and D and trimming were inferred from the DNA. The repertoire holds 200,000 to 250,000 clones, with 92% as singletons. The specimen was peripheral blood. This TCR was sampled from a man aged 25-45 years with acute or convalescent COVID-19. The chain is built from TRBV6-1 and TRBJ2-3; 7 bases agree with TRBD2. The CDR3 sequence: CASSDPMGRGDTQYF. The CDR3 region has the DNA TGTGCCAGCAGTGACCCGATGGGGCGGGGGGATACGCAGTATTTT.